These 19 T cell receptor beta chains share one sample of origin, sequenced in a study of identical twins. A single record per CDR3 protein comes from TCRdb applying MiXCR to the 5' RACE reads. The sample lists 1,800,000 or so distinct CDR3 sequences; about 32% were seen once. The source material was cord blood. Receptors originate from a newborn girl in good health.

This clonotype appeared many times. The genes are TRBV14 and TRBJ2-3; tentative D call: TRBD2 (5 bases). The germline CDR1 and CDR2 sequences are SGHDN and FVKESK. CDR3 length: 15 amino acids. The V end was cut by 4 bases, the J end by 6 bases, with 17 bases between. The CDR3 sequence is CASSLGAALRDTQYF. The CDR3 bases are TGTGCCAGCAGCCTGGGAGCGGCCCTTAGGGATACGCAGTATTTT.

This clonotype was found a few times. The CDR3 sequence: CASTQRGVTADTQYF. The CDR3 coding sequence is TGTGCCAGCACCCAGAGGGGGGTTACAGCGGATACGCAGTATTTT. The rearrangement joins TRBV2 to TRBJ2-3, with D perhaps assigned TRBD1 or TRBD2 (6 bases each). In germline, CDR1 is SNHLY, CDR2 FYNNEI. The CDR3 contains 15 residues. V was trimmed by 7 bases and J by 6 bases, leaving 20 bases between them.

This sequence joins TRBV19 and TRBJ2-1, with 9 bases that match TRBD1. With V trimmed by 10 bases and J by 8 bases, 12 bases remained unmatched. The germline V gene has CDR1 LNHDA and CDR2 SQIVND (reference sequence). The length of the CDR3 is 14 residues. The CDR3 sequence is CATLPGQGFHEQFF. The CDR3 DNA reads TGTGCCACATTGCCGGGACAGGGTTTCCATGAGCAGTTCTTC.

In its sample, this clonotype was seen a few times. This chain joins TRBV7-2 and TRBJ1-5; D gene uncertain. CDR3 length equals 15 residues. CDR1 and CDR2 from the germline V gene are SGHTA and FQGNSA. Between the trimmed V and J ends, which lost 6 bases and 1 base, there was a span of 13 bases. The CDR3 loop is CASSSDPGSNQPQHF. CDR3 sequence (DNA): TGTGCCAGCAGTTCAGACCCCGGGAGCAATCAGCCCCAGCATTTT.

The chain joins TRBV20-1 to TRBJ2-5; D remains unclear. The J call may be in error: the DNA end matches TRBJ2-7 better. Germline V gene data show CDR1 as DFQATT and CDR2 as SNEGSKA (reference sequence). This CDR3 is 11 amino acids long. In DNA form, the CDR3 reads TGCAGTGCTAGCCGTACGGGCGAGCAGTACTTC. Translation gives CSASRTGEQYF.

The gene calls are TRBV27 and TRBJ2-1; perhaps TRBD1 as D (6 bases). There are 15 residues in the CDR3. The ends were cut back, 9 bases at V and 3 bases at J, with 18 bases in the middle. Germline V gives CDR1 MNHEY, CDR2 SMNVEV (reference sequence). CDR3 region: CARYNRALIYNEQFF. In DNA form, the CDR3 reads TGTGCCAGATACAACAGGGCCCTGATCTACAATGAGCAGTTCTTC.

In its sample, this clonotype was seen a few times. This chain joins TRBV2 and TRBJ2-1; TRBD2 aligns across 10 bases. Germline CDR1 reads SNHLY; CDR2 reads FYNNEI. This CDR3 comprises 13 residues. V lost 8 bases to trimming and J lost 5 bases; unmatched junction nucleotides: 3. For the CDR3, the DNA is TGTGCCAGCGGGACTAGCGCGAACAATGAGCAGTTCTTC. Translated: CASGTSANNEQFF.

This clonotype was counted between two and nine times. CDR3 residues: CASSLEGGPLLGYGYTF. The CDR3 bases are TGTGCCAGCAGCTTAGAAGGAGGTCCCCTGCTGGGCTATGGCTACACCTTC. This chain connects TRBV7-2 to TRBJ1-2, with no clear D. Trimming took off 1 base at V and 4 bases at J, with 19 bases between the two ends. The CDR3 consists of 17 residues. Germline loops: CDR1 SGHTA, CDR2 FQGNSA. Together with reference TRBV7-2 and TRBJ1-2, the CDR3 gives the full variable domain: GAGVSQSPSNKVTEKGKDVELRCDPISGHTALYWYRQSLGQGLEFLIYFQGNSAPDKSGLPSDRFSAERTGGSVSTLTIQRTQQEDSAVYLCASSLEGGPLLGYGYTFGSGTRLTVV.

The V call is TRBV29-1, the J call TRBJ1-2, with a tentative D call TRBD1 (6 bases). The CDR3 is made up of 13 amino acids. The V end lost 6 bases, the J end lost 6 bases, and 17 bases lay between the germline ends. The germline CDR1 and CDR2 sequences are SQVTM and ANQGSEA. The CDR3 DNA reads as TGCAGCGTCGGGGGCAGGGGTATGAATGGCTACACCTTC. It translates to CSVGGRGMNGYTF.

V gene TRBV3-1 combines with J gene TRBJ1-2; D not certain. CDR1 is LGHDT and CDR2 is YNNKEL in the germline V gene (reference sequence). The V gene lost 1 base and the J gene lost 3 bases, with 9 bases spanning the gap. CDR3 length: 14 residues. The chain's CDR3 is CASSQGQAHYGYTF. DNA of the CDR3: TGTGCCAGCAGCCAAGGACAAGCCCACTATGGCTACACCTTC.

This clonotype was found a few times. The chain is built from TRBV5-8 and TRBJ1-2; a weak D match, TRBD1 (5 bases). Germline CDR1 reads SGHTS; CDR2 reads YDEGEE. CDR3 length: 15 amino acids. V was clipped by 2 bases and J by 7 bases, with 18 bases between them. CDR3 in DNA: TGTGCCAGCAGCTTACCCATCGGGGGTTTTTTTGGCTACACCTTC. Its protein is CASSLPIGGFFGYTF.

The chain joins TRBV29-1 to TRBJ1-2, with D possibly being TRBD1 (5 bases). With 0 bases removed from V and 2 bases from J, the gap between germline ends came to 16 bases. Germline CDR1 SQVTM, CDR2 ANQGSEA. The CDR3 extends over 16 amino acids. The CDR3 DNA follows: TGCAGCGTTGAAGACTATCTTGGCGGGGCGAACTATGGCTACACCTTC. It translates to CSVEDYLGGANYGYTF.

J is TRBJ2-7 and V is TRBV20-1; a possible D gene is TRBD1 (6 bases). The assigned J gene may be wrong: the sequence end matches TRBJ2-5 better. CDR1 and CDR2 (germline): DFQATT, SNEGSKA (reference sequence). This CDR3 spans 14 amino acids. The CDR3 sequence: CSASRARGQETQYF. The CDR3 coding sequence is TGCAGTGCTAGTAGGGCCAGGGGCCAAGAGACCCAGTACTTC.

The chain uses TRBV9 and TRBJ2-5; tentatively, D is TRBD2 (7 bases). Germline lookup yields CDR1 SGDLS and CDR2 YYNGEE. Trimming cost V 2 bases and J 0 bases, with 14 bases left between them. This CDR3 has 16 amino acids. CDR3 amino acids: CASSVGGGQYQETQYF. CDR3 bases: TGTGCCAGCAGCGTTGGGGGGGGCCAGTACCAAGAGACCCAGTACTTC.

The chain uses TRBV20-1 and TRBJ1-2; 7 nucleotides align to TRBD1. V lost 3 bases and J lost 0; bases outside the gene matches: 10. This CDR3 has 16 residues. The germline gives CDR1 DFQATT, CDR2 SNEGSKA (reference sequence). CDR3 in amino acids: CSASLRGLLANYGYTF. CDR3 DNA: TGCAGTGCTAGCTTGAGGGGGCTCTTAGCTAACTATGGCTACACCTTC.

The rearrangement links TRBV20-1 to TRBJ2-2, with 8 bases aligning to TRBD2. Germline CDR1 is DFQATT and CDR2 is SNEGSKA (reference sequence). Unmatched junction bases numbered 13, after V lost 1 base and J lost 6 bases. The CDR3 contains 17 residues. The CDR3 is CSARGNNRGGLAGELFF. CDR3 nucleotides: TGCAGTGCTAGAGGGAACAATCGGGGGGGCCTCGCCGGGGAGCTGTTTTTT.

The chain employs TRBV12-3 or TRBV12-4 and TRBJ2-3, with 11 bases matching TRBD2. There are 15 residues in the CDR3. J was trimmed by 6 bases and V by 3 bases; bases with no gene match: 5. The CDR3 loop reads CASSFRTSGLDTQYF. The CDR3 DNA follows: TGTGCCAGCAGTTTCCGGACTAGCGGGTTGGATACGCAGTATTTT.

V and J are TRBV29-1 and TRBJ2-7, with 7 bases identical to TRBD2. This CDR3 contains 14 residues. In germline, CDR1 is SQVTM, CDR2 ANQGSEA. The ends lost 4 bases at V and 0 bases at J; junction bases unmatched: 6. CDR3 protein: CSVGGGFSSYEQYF. DNA for the CDR3: TGCAGCGTTGGGGGGGGGTTTAGCTCCTACGAGCAGTACTTC.

This chain connects TRBV27 to TRBJ2-1; 9 nucleotides align to TRBD2. The CDR3 has 16 amino acids. Germline V CDR1 and CDR2: MNHEY, SMNVEV (reference sequence). V was pared by 4 bases and J by 2 bases, with 6 bases of the junction left unmatched. The CDR3 loop is CASSSRLAEPYNEQFF. CDR3 bases: TGTGCCAGCAGTTCAAGACTAGCGGAGCCCTACAATGAGCAGTTCTTC.